These 32 T cell receptor beta chains were all obtained from the same sample, sequenced in a study of shared clonotypes between healthy human individuals. Libraries were prepared by immunoSEQ multiplex PCR; TCRdb keeps only in-frame clonotypes and omits some of them. The sample yields some 2,000,000 clones, approximately 95% seen once. Naive CD8 cells lacked CD45RO and underwent positive selection for CCR7, leaving out terminally differentiated effector memory CD45RA+ cells. Material for sequencing was naive CD8+ T cells sorted from blood. These receptors originate from a man aged 18 to 30 in good health.

The chain uses TRBV2 and TRBJ2-7; the D is unclear. V was trimmed by 2 bases and J by 3 bases, leaving 11 bases between them. The CDR3 consists of 14 residues. The germline V gene encodes CDR1 SNHLY and CDR2 FYNNEI. CDR3 residues: CASSELVARYEQYF. CDR3 DNA sequence: TGTGCCAGCAGTGAACTAGTAGCACGCTACGAGCAGTACTTC.

The genes are TRBV19 and TRBJ2-1; TRBD2 aligns across 10 bases. J gave up 1 base and V 4 bases, and 4 bases lay outside the gene matches. The CDR3 is 16 residues long. CDR1 is LNHDA, CDR2 SQIVND, per germline (reference sequence). CDR3 coding DNA: TGTGCCAGTAGTAGAGAGCGGGAGGGATCCTACAATGAGCAGTTCTTC. It yields the protein CASSREREGSYNEQFF.

The chain recombines TRBV9 with TRBJ1-4, with D possibly matching TRBD1 (6 bases). Per the germline V gene, CDR1 is SGDLS and CDR2 is YYNGEE. The CDR3 is made up of 13 amino acids. V was shortened by 2 bases and J by 8 bases, with 10 bases between the two germline ends. The CDR3 DNA reads TGTGCCAGCAGCGTCGGGGGCAAGGAAAAACTGTTTTTT. Amino acid sequence: CASSVGGKEKLFF.

This rearrangement joins TRBV13 to TRBJ1-1; the D is unclear. V was pared by 6 bases and J by 2 bases, with 19 bases between. The CDR3 runs to 16 residues. Germline V gene data show CDR1 as PRHDT and CDR2 as FYEKMQ (reference sequence). CDR3 sequence reads: CASSSIGVSYNTEAFF. The CDR3 DNA is TGTGCCAGCAGTTCAATCGGGGTCTCTTATAACACTGAAGCTTTCTTT.

This chain uses TRBV2 with TRBJ1-1, with TRBD1 matching 8 bases. The CDR3 is 15 amino acids. The ends lost 3 bases at V and 7 bases at J; junction bases unmatched: 10. Looked up from germline, CDR1 is SNHLY and CDR2 is FYNNEI. CDR3 nucleotides: TGTGCCAGCAGTGATCCCGGAGCAGGGGGCGATGAAGCTTTCTTT. Translation gives CASSDPGAGGDEAFF.

This rearrangement joins TRBV9 to TRBJ1-1; the D gene is possibly TRBD1 (5 bases). Germline CDR1 and CDR2: SGDLS and YYNGEE. The CDR3 contains 16 residues. Between the trimmed V and J ends, which lost 4 bases and 5 bases, there was a span of 21 bases. CDR3 region: CASSHNIPGPGTEAFF. CDR3 DNA sequence: TGTGCCAGCAGCCATAATATACCGGGACCAGGAACTGAAGCTTTCTTT.

The rearrangement joins TRBV4-1 to TRBJ1-6; D might be TRBD1 (5 bases). Trimming removed 1 base from V and 0 bases from J, with 16 bases in between. The germline CDR1 and CDR2 sequences are MGHRA and YSYEKL. The CDR3 is 19 amino acids. This CDR3 reads CASSQGYGTPSSYNSPLHF. The CDR3 DNA is TGCGCCAGCAGCCAAGGGTACGGGACTCCGAGCTCCTATAATTCACCCCTCCACTTT.

As to this clone: Other DNA sequences in this specimen translate into the identical CDR3. V usage is TRBV5-6 and J usage is TRBJ2-7; possibly TRBD1 or TRBD2 for D (5 bases each). V lost 3 bases and J lost 1, with 11 bases in between. This CDR3 is 14 amino acids long. Germline loops: CDR1 SGHDT, CDR2 YYEEEE. For the CDR3, the DNA is TGTGCCAGCAGCTGGGGGACGGCATCCTACGAGCAGTACTTC. This sequence encodes CASSWGTASYEQYF.

The chain links TRBV11-2 to TRBJ2-3, with 8 positions matching TRBD1. V dropped 5 bases and J dropped 2; count of bases not matched to a gene: 9. The germline CDR1 and CDR2 sequences are SGHAT and FQNNGV. The CDR3 totals 16 residues. The CDR3 region has the DNA TGTGCCAGCAGCCTTGGACAGGGTGGATACACAGATACGCAGTATTTT. Residues: CASSLGQGGYTDTQYF.

The J gene is TRBJ2-3, the V gene TRBV9, with no clear D. V was shortened by 6 bases and J by 1 base, with 6 bases between the two germline ends. Germline-derived CDR1 and CDR2 are SGDLS and YYNGEE. The CDR3 contains 12 residues. CDR3 nucleotide sequence: TGTGCCAGCAATACAGGCACAGATACGCAGTATTTT. Its translation: CASNTGTDTQYF.

The chain recombines TRBV9 with TRBJ2-3, with TRBD2 matching over 10 bases. The J segment lost 5 bases and the V segment lost 0 bases, leaving 6 bases of the junction unmatched. Germline CDR1 reads SGDLS; CDR2 reads YYNGEE. The CDR3 length is 16 residues. CDR3 amino acids: CASSVGSGGVLDTQYF. The CDR3 nucleotides read TGTGCCAGCAGCGTAGGCAGCGGGGGGGTGTTAGATACGCAGTATTTT.

This chain uses TRBV6-5 with TRBJ2-1, with 9 bases that match TRBD1. Germline V lookup: CDR1 MNHEY, CDR2 SVGAGI. This CDR3 comprises 14 residues. V was pared by 7 bases and J by 5 bases, with 6 bases of the junction left unmatched. This chain's CDR3 is CASIDRDRDNEQFF. The CDR3 coding sequence is TGTGCCAGCATTGACCGGGACAGGGACAATGAGCAGTTCTTC.

The chain employs TRBV6-7 and TRBJ1-2, with a possible D match to TRBD1 (6 bases). TRBV6-7 is an ORF for which the function is uncertain. This CDR3 is built from 20 residues. Trimming pared 6 bases from V and 0 bases from J, leaving 29 bases between. The CDR3 region is CASSGLITGTRDPTNYGYTF. CDR3 DNA sequence: TGTGCCAGCAGCGGACTCATTACCGGGACAAGGGATCCCACTAACTATGGCTACACCTTC.

The CDR3 DNA follows: TGCGCCAGCAGCTTCGCCAGTTCCTACGAGCAGTACTTC. It encodes CASSFASSYEQYF. The rearrangement links TRBV5-1 to TRBJ2-7; no definite D call. The CDR3 has 13 amino acids. Looked up from germline, CDR1 is SGHRS and CDR2 is YFSETQ. The V and J ends lost 2 bases and 1 base respectively, with 7 bases between them.

This clone appeared once. The rearrangement links TRBV11-2 to TRBJ2-3, with 14 bases lining up with TRBD2. This CDR3 is built from 17 residues. V shed 1 base and J 5 bases; nucleotides not matched to a gene: 5. Germline V gene lookup returns CDR1 SGHAT and CDR2 FQNNGV. CDR3 nucleotides: TGTGCCAGCAGCTTAGGACTAGCGGGGGGGAAGGAAGATACGCAGTATTTT. Its translation is CASSLGLAGGKEDTQYF. Supplemented by reference TRBV11-2 and TRBJ2-3, the full variable domain reads EAGVAQSPRYKIIEKRQSVAFWCNPISGHATLYWYQQILGQGPKLLIQFQNNGVVDDSQLPKDRFSAERLKGVDSTLKIQPAKLEDSAVYLCASSLGLAGGKEDTQYFGPGTRLTVL.

In DNA form, the CDR3 reads TGTGCCAGCAGTTTATATTGGACTAGCGGGAACACCGGGGAGCTGTTTTTT. As protein: CASSLYWTSGNTGELFF. This chain connects TRBV27 to TRBJ2-2; 10 bases match TRBD2. This CDR3 has 17 residues. Germline assignment: CDR1 MNHEY and CDR2 SMNVEV (reference sequence). Losses at the gene ends were 1 base for V and 1 base for J; bases not matched to a gene: 3.

The chain couples TRBV21-1 to TRBJ2-2; the table gives TRBD2 as D, unverified against the DNA. TRBV21-1 is a documented pseudogene. CDR3 length: 17 residues. The CDR3 DNA sequence: TGTGCCAGCAGCAACGGACTAGCGGGATGTAACACCGGGGAGCTGTTTTTT. Protein sequence: CASSNGLAGCNTGELFF.

This clone was counted a few times. The chain links TRBV19 to TRBJ2-5, with TRBD2 identical over 7 bases. CDR1 is LNHDA and CDR2 is SQIVND in the germline V gene (reference sequence). V shed 1 base and J 4 bases; nucleotides not matched to a gene: 9. The length of the CDR3 is 16 residues. In DNA form, the CDR3 reads TGTGCCAGTAGTATAGGAGTAGCGGGCCAGGGAGAGACCCAGTACTTC. It specifies CASSIGVAGQGETQYF.

This clone has just one count. This chain uses TRBV4-2 with TRBJ1-5; 7 bases line up with TRBD1. With V trimmed by 4 bases and J by 5 bases, 11 bases remained unmatched. The length of the CDR3 is 16 residues. Germline loops: CDR1 LGHNA, CDR2 YNFKEQ. CDR3 DNA sequence: TGTGCCAGCAGCCCACATGACAGGGCGGAGGATCAGCCCCAGCATTTT. Encoded protein: CASSPHDRAEDQPQHF.

The rearrangement uses TRBV9 and TRBJ2-7; D may match TRBD1 or TRBD2 (6 bases each). The length of the CDR3 is 16 residues. Germline-derived CDR1 and CDR2 are SGDLS and YYNGEE. Trimming shortened V by 2 bases and J by 7 bases, and 22 bases separated the two germline ends. The CDR3 spells CASSVWGRADYDEQYF. CDR3 sequence (DNA): TGTGCCAGCAGCGTCTGGGGGCGGGCGGACTACGATGAGCAGTACTTC.

The rearrangement links TRBV10-1 to TRBJ2-2; 8 bases agree with TRBD2. Germline V gene sequence: CDR1 WNHNN, CDR2 SYGVQD (reference sequence). CDR3 size: 17 residues. V was pared by 6 bases and J by 1 base, with 10 bases of the junction left unmatched. In DNA form, the CDR3 reads TGCGCCAGCAGCCCGGGGCTAGCGGGCGAGAACACCGGGGAGCTGTTTTTT. This translates into CASSPGLAGENTGELFF.

CDR3 residues: CASSIENGRVNNGYTF. The DNA for the CDR3 is TGTGCCAGTAGTATAGAGAACGGACGGGTGAACAACGGCTACACCTTC. The chain joins TRBV19 to TRBJ1-2; D unresolved. This CDR3 is 16 amino acids long. V lost 0 bases to trimming and J lost 8 bases, with 19 bases between them. The V gene's germline CDR1 is LNHDA and CDR2 SQIVND (reference sequence).

The chain employs TRBV27 and TRBJ2-4; TRBD2 matches at 14 bases. This CDR3 is built from 17 residues. The ends lost 2 bases at V and 6 bases at J; junction bases unmatched: 6. Germline V gives CDR1 MNHEY, CDR2 SMNVEV (reference sequence). In DNA, the CDR3 is TGTGCCAGCAGTTTACGGGGACTAGCGGGGGCGATAAACATTCAGTACTTC. This codes for CASSLRGLAGAINIQYF.

The chain has TRBV10-3 and TRBJ2-7; 10 nucleotides match TRBD1. The CDR3 is 16 residues long. The V and J ends lost 6 bases and 5 bases, in that order; junction bases with no gene match: 13. Germline V gives CDR1 ENHRY, CDR2 SYGVKD. This CDR3 is CAISLGGTGVGNEQYF. The CDR3 bases are TGTGCCATCAGCCTTGGGGGGACAGGGGTAGGGAACGAGCAGTACTTC.

The CDR3 protein is CAIIPRDSVSYEQYF. The DNA of the CDR3 is TGTGCCATCATCCCCCGGGACAGCGTCTCCTACGAGCAGTACTTC. This rearrangement joins TRBV10-3 to TRBJ2-7, with 7 bases aligning to TRBD1. Per the germline V gene, CDR1 is ENHRY and CDR2 is SYGVKD. This CDR3 has 15 residues. J was trimmed by 0 bases and V by 7 bases; bases with no gene match: 9.

This chain connects TRBV27 to TRBJ2-3; D is uncertain. CDR1 is MNHEY, CDR2 SMNVEV, per germline (reference sequence). Trimming stripped 5 bases from V and 5 bases from J, with 8 bases between. The CDR3 spans 12 residues. The DNA for the CDR3 is TGTGCCAGCAGTGGGGTTGGAGATACGCAGTATTTT. Translating gives CASSGVGDTQYF.

With regard to this clone: Distinct nucleotide sequences in the sample also encode this CDR3. J is TRBJ2-1 and V is TRBV10-2; D tentatively reads TRBD1 or TRBD2 (6 bases each). Germline-derived CDR1 and CDR2 are WSHSY and SAAADI. The CDR3 length is 11 residues. The germline V and J ends were trimmed by 6 bases and 10 bases, with 10 bases remaining between them. The CDR3 protein is CASSEGGEQFF. The CDR3 coding sequence is TGCGCCAGCAGCGAGGGGGGAGAGCAGTTCTTC.

This chain uses TRBV29-1 with TRBJ2-2; D uncertain. This CDR3 region has 12 residues. Per germline, CDR1 SQVTM and CDR2 ANQGSEA. The V and J ends lost 1 base and 1 base respectively, with 1 base between them. CDR3 DNA: TGCAGCGTTGAAGTGAACACCGGGGAGCTGTTTTTT. It translates to CSVEVNTGELFF.

The CDR3 DNA is TGTGCCAGCAGTGAAGGGGTTGGAGGCTCCCCCACAGATACGCAGTATTTT. Its translation: CASSEGVGGSPTDTQYF. The chain joins TRBV2 to TRBJ2-3; D might be TRBD2 (5 bases). V was pared by 1 base and J by 2 bases, with 16 bases between. This CDR3 has 17 residues. Germline V lookup: CDR1 SNHLY, CDR2 FYNNEI.

The chain links TRBV9 to TRBJ2-1; no firm D call. Germline CDR1 is SGDLS and CDR2 is YYNGEE. The CDR3 totals 17 residues. V shed 0 bases and J shed 0 bases, with 13 bases lying between them. The CDR3 coding sequence is TGTGCCAGCAGCGTAGCTATTGTGAGGAGCTCCTACAATGAGCAGTTCTTC. Its protein product is CASSVAIVRSSYNEQFF.

The table lists this clone with a count of one. The CDR3 DNA reads TGTGCCAGCAGTTTAAGTGGACTAGCGGGGGAGGAGCAGTTCTTC. Translation: CASSLSGLAGEEQFF. The rearrangement links TRBV27 to TRBJ2-1, with 13 positions matching TRBD2. This CDR3 is built from 15 residues. Trimming cost V 2 bases and J 10 bases; bases outside gene matches: 5. Germline assignment: CDR1 MNHEY and CDR2 SMNVEV (reference sequence).

The V and J genes are TRBV5-1 and TRBJ2-7, with TRBD1 as a possible D gene (5 bases). This CDR3 is built from 14 residues. Germline V gene sequence: CDR1 SGHRS, CDR2 YFSETQ. Trimming pared 0 bases from V and 6 bases from J, leaving 13 bases between. CDR3 region: CASSLAQGLSEQYF. CDR3 in DNA: TGCGCCAGCAGCTTGGCCCAGGGTCTAAGCGAGCAGTACTTC. Combining the CDR3 with reference TRBV5-1 and TRBJ2-7 gives the whole variable domain KAGVTQTPRYLIKTRGQQVTLSCSPISGHRSVSWYQQTPGQGLQFLFEYFSETQRNKGNFPGRFSGRQFSNSRSEMNVSTLELGDSALYLCASSLAQGLSEQYFGPGTRLTVT.